The sequence of this T cell receptor (beta chain) was determined in a study of blood T cell repertoires in COVID-19. The CDR3 length is 19 residues. The data were produced by immunoSEQ multiplex PCR, yet TCRdb's version contains in-frame clones alone and is incomplete. The repertoire holds around 100,000 clones, about 87% seen once, with over 10% in the top ten. This receptor was identified in a human donor in a cohort sampled during active or convalescent COVID-19. The chain uses TRBV12-1 and TRBJ2-2; the table assigns TRBD2, which was not confirmed against the DNA. TRBV12-1 counts as a pseudogene. Sample: peripheral blood. The CDR3 here is CASSPPGLAGGPNTGELFF. CDR3 in DNA: TGTGCCAGCAGCCCACCGGGACTAGCGGGGGGGCCTAACACCGGGGAGCTGTTTTTT.